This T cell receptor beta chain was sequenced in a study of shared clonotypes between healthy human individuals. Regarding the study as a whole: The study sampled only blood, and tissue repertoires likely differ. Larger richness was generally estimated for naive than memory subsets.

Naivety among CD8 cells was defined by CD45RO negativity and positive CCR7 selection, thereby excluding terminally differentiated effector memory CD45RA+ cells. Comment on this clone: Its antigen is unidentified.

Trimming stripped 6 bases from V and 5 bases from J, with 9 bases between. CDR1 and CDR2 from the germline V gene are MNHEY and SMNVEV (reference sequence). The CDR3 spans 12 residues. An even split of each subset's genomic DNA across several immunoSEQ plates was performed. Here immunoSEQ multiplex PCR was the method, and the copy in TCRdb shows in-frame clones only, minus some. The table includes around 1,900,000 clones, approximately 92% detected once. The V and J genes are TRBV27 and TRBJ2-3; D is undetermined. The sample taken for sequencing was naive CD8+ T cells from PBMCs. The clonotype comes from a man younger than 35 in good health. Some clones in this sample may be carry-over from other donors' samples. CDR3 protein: CASSHRRDTQYF. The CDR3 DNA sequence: TGTGCCAGCAGCCACCGGAGAGATACGCAGTATTTT.